The 21 T cell receptor beta chains below all came from one sample that was sequenced in a study of molecular identifiers for immune sequencing clone quantification. TCRdb processed the PCR reads anew with MiXCR; each CDR3 protein has one entry. Of a few hundred thousand distinct CDR3 sequences in the sample, about a fifth were seen once. What was sequenced was naive CD8+ T cells from blood, with Jurkat cell RNA spiked in. Subset of the sample: FACS-sorted CD8+CD4-CCR7+CD45RA+ naive T cells. Every receptor here comes from a human donor in good health. Some libraries in this study had Jurkat cell RNA spiked in.

The chain combines TRBV10-3 with TRBJ2-3; D unclear. The germline V gene has CDR1 ENHRY and CDR2 SYGVKD. V gave up 3 bases and J gave up 0 bases, with 10 bases separating them. The CDR3 runs to 15 residues. The CDR3 sequence: CAISEGYGSTDTQYF. CDR3 sequence (DNA): TGTGCCATCAGTGAAGGTTATGGAAGCACAGATACGCAGTATTTT.

V is TRBV9 and J is TRBJ2-1, with D unresolved. The length of the CDR3 is 15 residues. V dropped 3 bases and J dropped 2 bases, with 12 bases sitting between them. Germline loops: CDR1 SGDLS, CDR2 YYNGEE. The CDR3 loop is CASSATPLAYNEQFF. The DNA for the CDR3 is TGTGCCAGCAGCGCGACTCCTCTCGCCTACAATGAGCAGTTCTTC.

The J gene is TRBJ2-1, the V gene TRBV7-9, with D uncertain. CDR3 length: 16 amino acids. Germline V gene lookup returns CDR1 SEHNR and CDR2 FQNEAQ (reference sequence). V dropped 2 bases and J dropped 5 bases, with 16 bases sitting between them. The CDR3 DNA reads TGTGCCAGCAGCTTAAGTCGGGCGACCCCCCACAATGAGCAGTTCTTC. It is translated as CASSLSRATPHNEQFF. The variable domain in full, completed from reference TRBV7-9 and TRBJ2-1, reads DTGVSQNPRHKITKRGQNVTFRCDPISEHNRLYWYRQTLGQGPEFLTYFQNEAQLEKSRLLSDRFSAERPKGSFSTLEIQRTEQGDSAMYLCASSLSRATPHNEQFFGPGTRLTVL.

This clonotype has a handful of counts. The CDR3 DNA is TGTGCCAGCAGCTTAGACACGGGGGAGCAGTACTTC. Translation gives CASSLDTGEQYF. The rearrangement uses TRBV7-9 and TRBJ2-7; tentative D call: TRBD2 (5 bases). The CDR3 extends over 12 amino acids. V was trimmed by 1 base and J by 7 bases, leaving 8 bases between them. CDR1 and CDR2 from the germline V gene are SEHNR and FQNEAQ (reference sequence).

The table lists this clonotype with many counts. The chain uses TRBV4-3 and TRBJ1-5; TRBD1 matches 7 bases. This CDR3 comprises 14 residues. Trimming took 5 bases from V and 1 from J; bases not matched to a gene: 2. The germline gives CDR1 LGHNA, CDR2 YSLEER. The CDR3 nucleotides are TGCGCCAGCAGCTCGGACAGGAGCAATCAGCCCCAGCATTTT. Translating gives CASSSDRSNQPQHF.

The V and J genes are TRBV3-1 and TRBJ2-3; possibly TRBD1 for D (5 bases). The CDR3 consists of 14 residues. CDR1 and CDR2 from the germline V gene are LGHDT and YNNKEL (reference sequence). V was clipped by 1 base and J by 5 bases, with 10 bases between them. CDR3 sequence reads: CASSQVQGIDTQYF. The CDR3, as DNA: TGTGCCAGCAGCCAAGTGCAGGGCATAGATACGCAGTATTTT.

This clonotype was seen repeatedly, ten times or more. The V and J genes are TRBV19 and TRBJ2-7; tentatively, D is TRBD1 or TRBD2 (5 bases each). V lost 6 bases, J lost 0 bases, and 18 bases lay in between. This CDR3 has 16 amino acids. The germline V gene has CDR1 LNHDA and CDR2 SQIVND (reference sequence). Written as DNA, the CDR3 is TGTGCCAGTAGCTCAATCACCGGGACGGCCTCCTACGAGCAGTACTTC. Its translation: CASSSITGTASYEQYF.

The sample holds many counts of this clonotype. The rearrangement joins TRBV27 to TRBJ2-7; the D is unclear. The germline gives CDR1 MNHEY, CDR2 SMNVEV (reference sequence). With 2 bases removed from V and 7 bases from J, the gap between germline ends came to 15 bases. The CDR3 is 14 amino acids. CDR3 nucleotides: TGTGCCAGCAGTTTAGCGGTAGCCCTCGGGGAGCAGTACTTC. This encodes CASSLAVALGEQYF.

Points on this clonotype: This may arise from a read error, as a much more abundant clone is one base away. The rearrangement uses TRBV7-2 and TRBJ2-7; TRBD2 matches at 8 bases. V dropped 11 bases and J dropped 7; count of bases not matched to a gene: 22. Germline V gene sequence: CDR1 SGHTA, CDR2 FQGNSA. CDR3 length equals 16 residues. CDR3 protein: CAGTFSIAGTRREQYF. The CDR3, as DNA: TGTGCCGGCACCTTTTCTATAGCGGGAACCCGGAGGGAGCAGTACTTC. Full variable domain (missing parts from reference TRBV7-2 and TRBJ2-7): GAGVSQSPSNKVTEKGKDVELRCDPISGHTALYWYRQSLGQGLEFLIYFQGNSAPDKSGLPSDRFSAERTGGSVSTLTIQRTQQEDSAVYLCAGTFSIAGTRREQYFGPGTRLTVT.

This clonotype has only a few counts. The chain uses TRBV27 and TRBJ2-7; tentatively, D is TRBD1 or TRBD2 (5 bases each). The length of the CDR3 is 15 residues. V was clipped by 0 bases and J by 0 bases, with 9 bases between them. The germline CDR1 and CDR2 sequences are MNHEY and SMNVEV (reference sequence). The CDR3 is CASSLSGPGSYEQYF. CDR3 DNA sequence: TGTGCCAGCAGTTTATCGGGACCCGGCTCCTACGAGCAGTACTTC.

The V call is TRBV19, the J call TRBJ2-5; the D gene is possibly TRBD1 (6 bases). Germline CDR1 reads LNHDA; CDR2 reads SQIVND (reference sequence). V lost 9 bases to trimming and J lost 5 bases, with 10 bases between them. The CDR3 is 11 residues long. DNA for the CDR3: TGTGCCAGCAGGGGATACGAGACCCAGTACTTC. Translated: CASRGYETQYF.

As for this clonotype: A much more abundant neighbour one base away suggests this may be a read error. V is TRBV27 and J is TRBJ2-3, with D tentatively TRBD2 (6 bases). The CDR3 covers 17 residues. Germline V gene data show CDR1 as MNHEY and CDR2 as SMNVEV (reference sequence). This CDR3 reads CASSFSRGLGGENTRYF. The CDR3 DNA reads as TGTGCCAGCAGTTTCAGTAGGGGACTGGGAGGAGAGAATACGCGGTATTTT.

To note about this clonotype: Compared with germline, one end of the junction differs, possibly owing to a read error. The chain recombines TRBV5-1 with TRBJ2-7; a possible D gene is TRBD1 (6 bases). The CDR3 is 13 amino acids. Germline values: CDR1 SGHRS, CDR2 YFSETQ. DNA for the CDR3: TGCGCCGGCAGCTTCGGGACATCCTACGAGCAGTACTTC. As protein: CAGSFGTSYEQYF.

A few counts support this clonotype. The rearrangement uses TRBV12-3 or TRBV12-4 and TRBJ2-5, with 11 bases lining up with TRBD1. V gave up 4 bases and J gave up 7 bases; unmatched junction bases: 5. This CDR3 has 14 residues. This CDR3 reads CASSSPGQGGTQYF. As DNA, the CDR3 is TGTGCCAGCAGTTCTCCGGGACAGGGGGGGACCCAGTACTTC.

Worth noting for this clonotype: The junction and the germline gene differ at one end; a read error may be behind it. V usage is TRBV12-3 or TRBV12-4 and J usage is TRBJ1-4, with D perhaps TRBD1 (5 bases). This CDR3 spans 11 amino acids. This CDR3 reads CAGSQGEKLFF. The CDR3 DNA follows: TGTGCCGGCAGCCAGGGTGAAAAACTGTTTTTT.

The CDR3 reads CATRLGGTDTQYF. The CDR3 DNA follows: TGTGCCACCAGACTAGGCGGGACAGATACGCAGTATTTT. The chain links TRBV24-1 to TRBJ2-3; TRBD2 is a possible D gene (5 bases). Germline V lookup: CDR1 KGHDR, CDR2 SFDVKD. The CDR3 totals 13 residues. The V end was cut by 7 bases, the J end by 3 bases, with 10 bases between.

This clonotype was detected ten times or more. The chain employs TRBV19 and TRBJ1-5, with unresolved D. Per the germline V gene, CDR1 is LNHDA and CDR2 is SQIVND (reference sequence). The V gene lost 3 bases and the J gene lost 7 bases, with 16 bases spanning the gap. The CDR3 is 15 residues long. As DNA, the CDR3 is TGTGCCAGTAGTATGTTTGGTCGGCGGGGACAGCCCCAGCATTTT. Protein product: CASSMFGRRGQPQHF.

At least ten counts were recorded for this clonotype. The chain joins TRBV4-3 to TRBJ1-4; D call uncertain. The germline V and J ends were trimmed by 1 base and 6 bases, with 15 bases remaining between them. This CDR3 is built from 16 residues. Germline V gives CDR1 LGHNA, CDR2 YSLEER. CDR3 region: CASSQGGWQTDEKLFF. CDR3 nucleotides: TGCGCCAGCAGCCAAGGGGGTTGGCAAACCGATGAAAAACTGTTTTTT.

This clonotype was seen only a few times. This chain connects TRBV27 to TRBJ2-5; 7 nucleotides align to TRBD2. After removal of 0 bases from V and 2 bases from J, the junction contained 6 bases not matched to a gene. Germline values: CDR1 MNHEY, CDR2 SMNVEV (reference sequence). This CDR3 region has 16 residues. CDR3: CASSLSAGVSQETQYF. The CDR3 nucleotides are TGTGCCAGCAGTTTATCTGCGGGAGTCTCTCAAGAGACCCAGTACTTC.

This clonotype was observed a handful of times. DNA for the CDR3: TGCAGCGTTGTCAGCGCAGGAGGGGGGGAGACCCAGTACTTC. Its protein is CSVVSAGGGETQYF. The rearrangement links TRBV29-1 to TRBJ2-5, with D perhaps being TRBD1 or TRBD2 (6 bases each). CDR1 is SQVTM and CDR2 is ANQGSEA in the germline V gene. The CDR3 contains 14 residues. Trimming cost V 4 bases and J 5 bases, with 17 bases left between them.

The table lists this clonotype with many counts. The J gene is TRBJ2-7, the V gene TRBV19, with D tentatively TRBD1 (5 bases). Trimming shortened V by 2 bases and J by 2 bases, and 13 bases separated the two germline ends. This CDR3 has 15 amino acids. CDR1 and CDR2 (germline): LNHDA, SQIVND (reference sequence). The CDR3 DNA is TGTGCCAGTAGTATAAATTCCAGGGCCACCTACGAGCAGTACTTC. Translating gives CASSINSRATYEQYF.